A single sample gave rise to the 10 T cell receptor beta chains below, sequenced in a study of T cells after yellow fever vaccination. One entry per CDR3 protein, called by TCRdb with MiXCR from the 5' RACE reads. The sample records nearly 550,000 distinct CDR3 sequences, about 19% being singletons. Specimen: PBMCs, collected 15 days after the yellow fever booster vaccination. The receptor source for this set is a man younger than 40 who received the YFV17D yellow fever vaccine.

This CDR3 is CASSYSNRETQYF. In nucleotides, the CDR3 is TGTGCCAGCAGTTACTCGAATAGAGAGACCCAGTACTTC. The gene calls are TRBV6-5 and TRBJ2-5; D ambiguous. This CDR3 contains 13 residues. V was clipped by 0 bases and J by 4 bases, with 6 bases between them. Germline CDR1 reads MNHEY; CDR2 reads SVGAGI.

This clonotype was recorded a few times. The rearrangement uses TRBV5-1 and TRBJ2-1; D is unclear. This CDR3 region has 16 residues. In germline, CDR1 is SGHRS, CDR2 YFSETQ. The V gene lost 4 bases and the J gene lost 0 bases, with 14 bases spanning the gap. CDR3 sequence: CASSPVRVSSYNEQFF. The CDR3 DNA follows: TGCGCCAGCAGCCCGGTCAGAGTGAGCTCCTACAATGAGCAGTTCTTC.

V is TRBV5-5 and J is TRBJ2-6; D remains ambiguous. The CDR3 has 16 residues. Trimming took off 0 bases at V and 1 base at J, with 8 bases between the two ends. CDR1 and CDR2 from the germline V gene are SGHKS and YYEKEE (reference sequence). In nucleotides, the CDR3 is TGTGCCAGCAGCTTGGCGAAGGGATCTGGGGCCAACGTCCTGACTTTC. Protein product: CASSLAKGSGANVLTF.

The V and J genes are TRBV11-3 and TRBJ2-2; 12 positions agree with TRBD1. V dropped 4 bases and J dropped 4; count of bases not matched to a gene: 4. The CDR3 is 16 residues long. CDR1 and CDR2 from the germline V gene are SGHNT and YENEEA. The DNA of the CDR3 is TGTGCCAGCAGCTCGGGACAGGGGGCGATCACCGGGGAGCTGTTTTTT. Translated, it gives CASSSGQGAITGELFF.

In its sample, this clonotype was seen a few times. V gene TRBV18 combines with J gene TRBJ2-1; 10 positions match TRBD2. Trimming cost V 3 bases and J 10 bases; bases outside gene matches: 3. Germline V gene sequence: CDR1 KGHSH, CDR2 LQKENI. CDR3 size: 13 residues. The DNA of the CDR3 is TGTGCCAGCTCACCTGGACTAGCGGAGGAGCAGTTCTTC. This codes for CASSPGLAEEQFF.

V usage is TRBV15 and J usage is TRBJ2-7, with D maybe TRBD1 (5 bases). V lost 3 bases and J lost 4, with 7 bases in between. Germline V gene sequence: CDR1 LNHNV, CDR2 YYDKDF (reference sequence). The CDR3 loop spans 12 amino acids. This chain's CDR3 is CATSSTGYEQYF. The CDR3 region has the DNA TGTGCCACCAGCAGCACAGGATACGAGCAGTACTTC.

This clonotype has just a few counts. V gene TRBV5-6 combines with J gene TRBJ2-3; D unresolved. Trimming removed 0 bases from V and 2 bases from J, with 13 bases in between. The germline V gene encodes CDR1 SGHDT and CDR2 YYEEEE. The CDR3 runs to 16 residues. The CDR3 here is CASSLASYDPTDTQYF. In DNA, the CDR3 is TGTGCCAGCAGCTTGGCGTCTTATGATCCCACAGATACGCAGTATTTT.

This clonotype was recorded many times. This chain joins TRBV11-2 and TRBJ2-2, with 14 nucleotides matching TRBD2. Germline CDR1 is SGHAT and CDR2 is FQNNGV. This CDR3 is built from 20 residues. With V trimmed by 5 bases and J by 0 bases, 11 bases remained unmatched. The chain's CDR3 is CASSPRVGGLAGANTGELFF. CDR3 DNA: TGTGCCAGCAGCCCGCGGGTGGGGGGACTAGCGGGAGCGAACACCGGGGAGCTGTTTTTT.

The chain has TRBV9 and TRBJ2-7; 8 bases match TRBD1. This CDR3 spans 14 amino acids. Germline V gene data show CDR1 as SGDLS and CDR2 as YYNGEE. V lost 3 bases to trimming and J lost 4 bases; unmatched junction nucleotides: 6. This CDR3 is CASSAAGTGYEQYF. In nucleotides, the CDR3 is TGTGCCAGCAGCGCGGCCGGGACAGGTTACGAGCAGTACTTC.

The chain links TRBV7-2 to TRBJ2-5; either TRBD1 or TRBD2 may fit D (5 bases each). CDR1 is SGHTA, CDR2 FQGNSA, per germline. The V gene lost 1 base and the J gene lost 10 bases, with 16 bases spanning the gap. This CDR3 is 14 amino acids long. CDR3 DNA sequence: TGTGCCAGCAGCTTAGGAGGGTCGTACAGGCACCAGTACTTC. It codes for CASSLGGSYRHQYF. Filled out from reference TRBV7-2 and TRBJ2-5, the complete variable domain reads GAGVSQSPSNKVTEKGKDVELRCDPISGHTALYWYRQSLGQGLEFLIYFQGNSAPDKSGLPSDRFSAERTGGSVSTLTIQRTQQEDSAVYLCASSLGGSYRHQYFGPGTRLLVL.